This TCR beta chain stems from a study of blood T cell repertoires in COVID-19. The method was immunoSEQ multiplex PCR; TCRdb's version includes in-frame clones alone and lacks a portion of them. The profile shows about 330,000 clones, around nine tenths of them singletons. The germline gives CDR1 SEHNR, CDR2 FQNEAQ (reference sequence). J gave up 6 bases and V 5 bases, and 9 bases lay outside the gene matches. The CDR3 length is 15 residues. This chain joins TRBV7-9 and TRBJ2-2; 7 positions agree with TRBD1. Sequenced: PBMCs or T cells enriched from blood (not recorded which). The receptor was derived from a woman between 25 and 40 years old who had recovered from COVID-19. CDR3 coding DNA: TGTGCCAGCAGCCTCGGACAGGTGGGGTCCGGGGAGCTGTTTTTT. It codes for CASSLGQVGSGELFF.